A selection of T cell receptor beta chains follows, all from one sample in a study of T-cell memory formation after mild COVID-19. In TCRdb, the 5' RACE reads were re-called with MiXCR into one record per CDR3 protein. The data contain about 350,000 distinct CDR3 sequences, approximately 14% of them singletons. Source material: PBMCs or a T cell subset sorted from them (not recorded which). The receptor set was obtained from a man aged 18 to 29 who had mild COVID-19 (a few samples of this study predate the infection). Cell type and time point are not known. CDR3s include the opening cysteine and the closing phenylalanine or tryptophan. D genes are given only for firm matches. Some rows mark clone size as missing; the rest say once, few, many or name a class of expanded clone.

D | size | J | V | CDR3 | DNA
NA | NA | TRBJ1-4 | TRBV4-2 | CASSQEWLDEKLFF | TGTGCCAGCAGCCAAGAGTGGCTAGATGAAAAACTGTTTTTT
NA | few | TRBJ2-7 | TRBV14 | CASSQNGGTAISYEQYF | TGTGCCAGCAGCCAAAATGGGGGGACAGCCATCTCCTACGAGCAGTACTTC
TRBD1 | NA | TRBJ1-1 | TRBV7-2 | CASSFGTDTEAFF | TGTGCCAGCAGCTTCGGGACAGACACTGAAGCTTTCTTT
TRBD1 | once | TRBJ1-2 | TRBV5-1 | CASSNGQGGGYTF | TGCGCCAGCAGCAACGGGCAGGGGGGCGGCTACACCTTC
TRBD1 | NA | TRBJ1-2 | TRBV12-3/TRBV12-4 | CASSLPRLQGAYGYTF | TGTGCCAGCAGTTTACCGCGCCTGCAGGGGGCCTATGGCTACACCTTC
NA | few | TRBJ2-4 | TRBV7-2 | CATSPAGPIAKNIQYF | TGTGCCACCTCGCCGGCCGGCCCAATAGCCAAAAACATTCAGTACTTC
NA | few | TRBJ1-2 | TRBV7-2 | CASSFTGGRGYTF | TGTGCCAGCAGCTTTACGGGGGGCCGAGGCTACACCTTC
NA | NA | TRBJ2-7 | TRBV6-1 | CASSIASGTISYEQYF | TGTGCCAGCTCGATTGCGTCCGGGACAATCTCCTACGAGCAGTACTTC
NA | few | TRBJ1-1 | TRBV29-1 | CSVVGAWAEAFF | TGCAGCGTTGTTGGAGCATGGGCTGAAGCTTTCTTT
NA | NA | TRBJ2-1 | TRBV7-7 | CASSFTLANEQFF | TGTGCCAGCAGCTTCACACTAGCTAATGAGCAGTTCTTC